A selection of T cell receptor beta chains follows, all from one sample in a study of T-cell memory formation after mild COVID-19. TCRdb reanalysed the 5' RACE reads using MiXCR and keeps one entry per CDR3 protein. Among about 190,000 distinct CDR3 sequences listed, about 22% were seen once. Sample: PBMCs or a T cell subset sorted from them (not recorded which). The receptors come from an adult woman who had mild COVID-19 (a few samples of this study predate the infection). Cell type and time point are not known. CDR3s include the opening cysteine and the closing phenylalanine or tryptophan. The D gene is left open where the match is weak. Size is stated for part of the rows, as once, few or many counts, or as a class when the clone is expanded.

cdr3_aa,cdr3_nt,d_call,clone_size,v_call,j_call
CASRWDGPSTDTQYF,TGTGCCAGCAGGTGGGACGGACCTAGCACAGATACGCAGTATTTT,-,-,TRBV12-3/TRBV12-4,TRBJ2-3
CASSYGEEVYEQYF,TGTGCCAGCAGTTACGGCGAGGAGGTCTACGAGCAGTACTTC,-,-,TRBV6-5,TRBJ2-7
CASSSSGRVRETQYF,TGTGCCAGCAGTTCCTCGGGTAGGGTTCGAGAGACCCAGTACTTC,-,few,TRBV27,TRBJ2-5
CASSYSRGSGELFF,TGTGCCAGCAGTTACTCGAGAGGGAGCGGGGAGCTGTTTTTT,-,few,TRBV6-5,TRBJ2-2
CASSYKAEKLFF,TGTGCCAGCAGTTACAAAGCGGAAAAACTGTTTTTT,-,-,TRBV6-6,TRBJ1-4
CASGSRDRGLNEQFF,TGTGCTAGTGGTTCTAGGGACAGGGGACTCAATGAGCAGTTCTTC,TRBD1,few,TRBV12-5,TRBJ2-1
CASSQSRDRVFFSPNTEAFF,TGCGCCAGCAGCCAATCCCGGGACAGGGTGTTTTTTTCTCCGAACACTGAAGCTTTCTTT,TRBD1,many,TRBV4-1,TRBJ1-1
CASSSTGKFVNTEAFF,TGTGCCAGCAGCTCGACAGGGAAATTCGTGAACACTGAAGCTTTCTTT,TRBD1,-,TRBV11-2,TRBJ1-1
CAISESAGSVETQYF,TGTGCCATCAGTGAGTCGGCTGGAAGTGTAGAGACCCAGTACTTC,-,few,TRBV10-3,TRBJ2-5
CASSLMDRMNTEAFF,TGTGCCAGCAGTTTAATGGACAGAATGAACACTGAAGCTTTCTTT,-,-,TRBV28,TRBJ1-1
CASSQDRGHTGELFF,TGTGCCAGCAGCCAGGACAGGGGGCACACCGGGGAGCTGTTTTTT,TRBD1,few,TRBV7-2,TRBJ2-2
CASSQVASGSEQFF,TGTGCCAGCAGCCAAGTCGCTAGCGGGAGTGAACAGTTCTTC,TRBD2,few,TRBV3-1,TRBJ2-1